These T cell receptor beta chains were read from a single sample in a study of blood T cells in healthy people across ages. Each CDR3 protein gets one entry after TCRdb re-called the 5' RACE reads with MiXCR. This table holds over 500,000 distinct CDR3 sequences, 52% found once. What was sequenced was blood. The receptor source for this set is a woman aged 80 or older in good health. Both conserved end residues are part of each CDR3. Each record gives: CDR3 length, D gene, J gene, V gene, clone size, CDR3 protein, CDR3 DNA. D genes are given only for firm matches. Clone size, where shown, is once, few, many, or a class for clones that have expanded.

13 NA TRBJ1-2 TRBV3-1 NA CASSLGQGSVYTF TGTGCCAGCAGCCTAGGTCAGGGGAGTGTTTACACCTTC
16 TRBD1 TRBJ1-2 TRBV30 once CAWRASGTGGAYGYTF TGTGCCTGGAGAGCCTCCGGGACAGGGGGCGCTTATGGCTACACCTTC
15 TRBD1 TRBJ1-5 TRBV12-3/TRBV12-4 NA CASSDGTGGPQPQHF TGTGCCAGCAGTGACGGGACAGGGGGCCCGCAGCCCCAGCATTTT
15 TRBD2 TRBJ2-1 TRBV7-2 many CASSSRGGGHNEQFF TGTGCCAGCAGCTCTCGGGGCGGGGGACACAATGAGCAGTTCTTC
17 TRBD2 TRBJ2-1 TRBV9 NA CASSPRLLAGGLNEQFF TGTGCCAGCAGCCCCCGTTTACTAGCGGGAGGCCTCAATGAGCAGTTCTTC
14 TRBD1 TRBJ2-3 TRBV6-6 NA CASWGDRVGDTQYF TGTGCCAGCTGGGGGGACAGGGTGGGAGATACGCAGTATTTT
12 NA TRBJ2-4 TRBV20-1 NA CSARQGGNIQYF TGCAGTGCTAGACAGGGCGGGAACATTCAGTACTTC
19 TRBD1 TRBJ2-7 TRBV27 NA CASSLSIRDRPSVNYEQYF TGTGCCAGCAGTTTATCTATCCGGGACAGGCCCTCCGTTAACTACGAGCAGTACTTC
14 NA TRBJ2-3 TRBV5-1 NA CASSLQSAPDTQYF TGCGCCAGCAGCTTGCAAAGCGCCCCAGATACGCAGTATTTT
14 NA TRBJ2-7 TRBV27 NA CASSFFSKQYEQYF TGTGCCAGCAGTTTTTTTTCCAAACAATACGAGCAGTACTTC
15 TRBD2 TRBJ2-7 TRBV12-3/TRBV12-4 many CASSNGLASSYEQYF TGTGCCAGCAGTAATGGACTAGCAAGCTCCTACGAGCAGTACTTC
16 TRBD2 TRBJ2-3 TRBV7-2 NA CASGSTSGGALDTQYF TGTGCCAGCGGCTCGACTAGCGGGGGGGCGTTAGATACGCAGTATTTT
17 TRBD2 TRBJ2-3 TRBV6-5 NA CASSYSMAGGLTDTQYF TGTGCCAGCAGTTACTCGATGGCGGGAGGGCTCACAGATACGCAGTATTTT
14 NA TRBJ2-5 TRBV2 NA CASSELRPQETQYF TGTGCCAGCAGTGAATTGAGGCCTCAAGAGACCCAGTACTTC
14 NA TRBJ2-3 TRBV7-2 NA CASKGQSGTDTQYF TGTGCCAGCAAAGGACAGAGCGGCACAGATACGCAGTATTTT
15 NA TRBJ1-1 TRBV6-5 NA CASSPLGPANTEAFF TGTGCCAGCTCTCCTCTGGGACCAGCGAACACTGAAGCTTTCTTT
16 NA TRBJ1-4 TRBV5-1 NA CASSLAGRGSYEKLFF TGCGCCAGCAGCTTGGCCGGCAGGGGTTCGTACGAAAAACTGTTTTTT
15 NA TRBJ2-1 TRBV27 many CASSLSGRSGNEQFF TGTGCCAGCAGTTTATCGGGACGGAGCGGCAATGAGCAGTTCTTC
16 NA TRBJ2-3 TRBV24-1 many CATSDLGQGSADTQYF TGTGCCACCAGTGATTTGGGGCAGGGTAGCGCAGATACGCAGTATTTT
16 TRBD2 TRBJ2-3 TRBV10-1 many CASSEGLAGMAGTQYF TGCGCCAGCAGTGAAGGACTAGCGGGCATGGCAGGCACGCAGTATTTT
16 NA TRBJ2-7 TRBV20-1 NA CSARELVATSYNEQYF TGCAGTGCTAGAGAACTAGTCGCTACCTCCTACAATGAGCAGTACTTC
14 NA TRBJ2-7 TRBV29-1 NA CSVEKGSSSYEQYF TGCAGCGTTGAAAAGGGATCGAGCTCCTACGAGCAGTACTTC
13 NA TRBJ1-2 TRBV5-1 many CASSPTTNYGYTF TGCGCCAGCAGCCCGACTACAAACTATGGCTACACCTTC
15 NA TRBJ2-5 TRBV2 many CASSPLLGGQETQYF TGTGCCAGCAGTCCTCTTCTGGGGGGCCAAGAGACCCAGTACTTC
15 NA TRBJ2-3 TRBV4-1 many CASSQDPGRRDTQYF TGCGCCAGCAGCCAAGATCCCGGTAGAAGAGATACGCAGTATTTT
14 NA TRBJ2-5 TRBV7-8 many CASSPRTNGETQYF TGTGCCAGCAGCCCCCGGACGAACGGGGAGACCCAGTACTTC
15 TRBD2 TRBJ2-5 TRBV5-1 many CASSFGTSGRETQYF TGCGCCAGCAGCTTCGGGACTAGCGGGAGGGAGACCCAGTACTTC
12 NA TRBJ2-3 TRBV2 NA CASFGSADTQYF TGTGCCAGCTTTGGTAGCGCAGATACGCAGTATTTT
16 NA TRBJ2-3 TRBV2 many CASSGEQGPYPDTQYF TGTGCCAGCAGTGGGGAACAGGGCCCATATCCAGATACGCAGTATTTT
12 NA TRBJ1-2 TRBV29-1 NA CSVDSEGYGYTF TGCAGCGTTGATTCCGAGGGCTATGGCTACACCTTC
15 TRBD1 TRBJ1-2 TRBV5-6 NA CASSLGQGGLYGYTF TGTGCCAGCAGCCTAGGACAGGGAGGCCTCTATGGCTACACCTTC
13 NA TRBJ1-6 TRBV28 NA CAIRDAYNSPLHF TGTGCCATAAGGGACGCCTATAATTCACCCCTCCACTTT
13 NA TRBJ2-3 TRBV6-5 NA CAGSYSLTDTQYF TGTGCCGGCAGTTACTCGTTGACGGATACGCAGTATTTT
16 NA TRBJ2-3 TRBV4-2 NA CASSPSATGSGDTQYF TGTGCCAGCAGCCCCTCCGCGACCGGGTCAGGGGATACGCAGTATTTT
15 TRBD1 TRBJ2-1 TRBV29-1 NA CSVRTTGGSDNEQFF TGCAGCGTAAGAACCACAGGGGGCTCCGACAATGAGCAGTTCTTC
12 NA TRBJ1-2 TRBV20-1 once CSRGQGGYGYTF TGCAGCCGGGGTCAGGGAGGCTATGGCTACACCTTC
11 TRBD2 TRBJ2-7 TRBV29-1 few CSGYSGDEQYF TGCAGCGGATATAGCGGGGACGAGCAGTACTTC
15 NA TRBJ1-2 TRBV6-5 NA CASTLRAELNYGYTF TGTGCCAGCACCCTCAGGGCGGAACTGAACTATGGCTACACCTTC
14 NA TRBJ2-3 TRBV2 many CASSYRVEADTQYF TGTGCCAGCAGCTACAGGGTCGAGGCAGATACGCAGTATTTT
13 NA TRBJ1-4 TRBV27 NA CASMDRANEKLFF TGTGCCAGCATGGACAGAGCTAATGAAAAACTGTTTTTT
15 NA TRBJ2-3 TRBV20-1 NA CSARDLDHSTDTQYF TGCAGTGCTAGAGATCTCGACCACAGCACAGATACGCAGTATTTT
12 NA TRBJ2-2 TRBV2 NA CASHRDTGELFF TGTGCCAGCCACAGGGACACCGGGGAGCTGTTTTTT
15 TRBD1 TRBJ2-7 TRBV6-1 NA CASSDIPGQSYEQYF TGTGCCAGCAGTGACATACCGGGACAGTCCTACGAGCAGTACTTC
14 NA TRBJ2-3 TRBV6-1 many CASSRGLSTDTQYF TGTGCCAGCAGCCGAGGGCTTAGCACAGATACGCAGTATTTT
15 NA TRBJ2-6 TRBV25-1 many CASSWTASGANVLTF TGTGCCAGCAGTTGGACAGCCTCTGGGGCCAACGTCCTGACTTTC
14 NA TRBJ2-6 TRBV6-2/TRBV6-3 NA CASSYSVPANVLTF TGTGCCAGCAGTTACTCTGTACCGGCCAACGTCCTGACTTTC
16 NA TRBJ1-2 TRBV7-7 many CASRSGRRGPNYGYTF TGTGCTAGCAGGAGTGGGCGCAGGGGTCCCAACTATGGCTACACCTTC
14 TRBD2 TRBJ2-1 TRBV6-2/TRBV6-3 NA CASSLAGGPKRQFF TGTGCCAGCAGCTTAGCGGGAGGGCCGAAACGGCAGTTCTTC
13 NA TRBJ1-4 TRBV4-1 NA CASSQTNYEKLFF TGCGCCAGCAGCCAAACCAATTATGAAAAACTGTTTTTT
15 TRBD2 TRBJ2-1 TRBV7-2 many CASSLTSGSVNEQFF TGTGCCAGCAGCTTAACTAGCGGGAGTGTCAATGAGCAGTTCTTC
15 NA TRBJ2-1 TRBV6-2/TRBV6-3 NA CASSKTGRSNNEQFF TGTGCCAGCAGCAAGACAGGGAGGAGCAACAATGAGCAGTTCTTC
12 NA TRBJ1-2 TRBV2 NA CASKEASYGYTF TGTGCCAGCAAGGAGGCAAGCTATGGCTACACCTTC
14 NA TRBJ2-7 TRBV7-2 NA CASQGQGSYNEQYF TGTGCCAGCCAGGGGCAGGGCTCCTACAATGAGCAGTACTTC
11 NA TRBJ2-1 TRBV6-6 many CAAKGNNEQFF TGTGCCGCTAAGGGCAACAATGAGCAGTTCTTC
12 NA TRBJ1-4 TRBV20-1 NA CSATTGSEKLFF TGCAGTGCCACTACAGGGTCCGAAAAACTGTTTTTT